These 15 T cell receptor beta chains originate from one sample sequenced in a study of OX40 agonist ivuxolimab in advanced cancers. Produced via immunoSEQ multiplex PCR; TCRdb's table is partial and in-frame only. The sample includes about 19,000 clones, approximately 83% seen only once; the top ten take about 4.1%. Sample: CD4+ or CD8+ T cells sorted from blood, taken in a trial of the OX40 agonist ivuxolimab. Receptor source: an adult with an advanced solid tumor such as melanoma, head and neck, liver or kidney cancer.

For the CDR3, the DNA is TGTGCCATCAGTGACCAAACCGGGACAGTATCACCCGGGGAGCTGTTTTTT. Translating it yields CAISDQTGTVSPGELFF. The chain carries TRBV10-3 and TRBJ2-2, with 7 bases aligning to TRBD1. V lost 3 bases to trimming and J lost 6 bases; unmatched junction nucleotides: 13. The CDR3 runs to 17 residues. Germline CDR1 reads ENHRY; CDR2 reads SYGVKD.

The J gene is TRBJ1-5, the V gene TRBV30; D might be TRBD1 (5 bases). Trimming shortened V by 5 bases and J by 1 base, and 9 bases separated the two germline ends. The CDR3 is made up of 13 amino acids. In germline, CDR1 is GTSNPN, CDR2 SVGIG (reference sequence). The CDR3 DNA is TGTGCCTGGGCAGGGTCGAGCAATCAGCCCCAGCATTTT. Translated, it gives CAWAGSSNQPQHF.

The chain is built from TRBV5-6 and TRBJ1-6; D is undetermined. The CDR3 consists of 16 residues. Germline loops: CDR1 SGHDT, CDR2 YYEEEE. V gave up 2 bases and J gave up 7 bases, with 16 bases separating them. The CDR3 DNA reads TGTGCCAGCAGCTTTGGACTGGCGATGGGGAATTCACCCCTCCACTTT. Protein: CASSFGLAMGNSPLHF.

The chain employs TRBV21-1 and TRBJ2-1; no DNA check was done on the table's D call, TRBD2. TRBV21-1 is annotated as a pseudogene. This CDR3 spans 18 amino acids. CDR3 nucleotide sequence: TGTGCCAGCAGCAAAGTGGGGGACGGGAGGGCCTCCTACAATGAGCAGTTCTTC. Its protein is CASSKVGDGRASYNEQFF.

This clone is a singleton in its sample. V gene TRBV28 combines with J gene TRBJ1-2; 7 positions match TRBD1. From germline, CDR1 is MDHEN and CDR2 SYDVKM. This CDR3 has 12 amino acids. Losses at the gene ends were 6 bases for V and 8 bases for J; bases not matched to a gene: 6. DNA for the CDR3: TGTGCCAGCAGAAAGGGGGCGCAAGGCTACACCTTC. It codes for CASRKGAQGYTF.

This clone has just a few counts. The chain has TRBV5-6 and TRBJ2-1; 7 bases line up with TRBD2. CDR3 size: 16 residues. The germline V gene encodes CDR1 SGHDT and CDR2 YYEEEE. J gave up 4 bases and V 5 bases, and 12 bases lay outside the gene matches. The CDR3 protein is CASRVRSSGGYNEQFF. Here the CDR3 DNA reads TGTGCCAGCAGGGTGAGGTCTAGCGGAGGTTACAATGAGCAGTTCTTC.

The chain is built from TRBV28 and TRBJ1-2; 11 positions agree with TRBD1. The CDR3 is made up of 16 amino acids. The J segment lost 4 bases and the V segment lost 5 bases, leaving 9 bases of the junction unmatched. CDR1 and CDR2 from the germline V gene are MDHEN and SYDVKM. The CDR3 spells CASSTADRGRIYGYTF. In DNA form, the CDR3 reads TGTGCCAGCAGTACAGCGGACAGGGGGCGAATCTATGGCTACACCTTC.

This chain connects TRBV12-1 to TRBJ1-5; the listed D gene, TRBD1, was not tested against the DNA. TRBV12-1 is flagged as a pseudogene. This CDR3 comprises 13 residues. CDR3 region: CASSPDSNQPQHF. Written as DNA, the CDR3 is TGTGCCAGCAGCCCAGATAGCAATCAGCCCCAGCATTTT.

This clone has more than one count but fewer than ten. The chain recombines TRBV11-2 with TRBJ2-3; the match to TRBD1 covers 9 bases. The ends lost 5 bases at V and 2 bases at J; junction bases unmatched: 5. Germline V CDR1 and CDR2: SGHAT, FQNNGV. This CDR3 region has 15 residues. The CDR3 nucleotides are TGTGCCAGCAGCACCCGGACAGGGGACACAGATACGCAGTATTTT. Translated: CASSTRTGDTDTQYF.

The V call is TRBV15, the J call TRBJ2-1, with D uncertain. The germline CDR1 and CDR2 sequences are LNHNV and YYDKDF (reference sequence). V was trimmed by 0 bases and J by 4 bases, leaving 13 bases between them. The CDR3 is 16 residues long. CDR3 residues: CATSRDNSKGYNEQFF. The CDR3 DNA sequence: TGTGCCACCAGCAGAGATAACTCCAAAGGGTACAATGAGCAGTTCTTC.

This clone was observed once. The chain combines TRBV4-1 with TRBJ2-1; 11 nucleotides align to TRBD2. V lost 4 bases to trimming and J lost 15 bases; unmatched junction nucleotides: 8. The V gene's germline CDR1 is MGHRA and CDR2 YSYEKL. The CDR3 spans 13 residues. CDR3 region: CASSPSGRPFLFF. The CDR3 nucleotides are TGCGCCAGCAGCCCTAGCGGGAGGCCCTTCCTGTTCTTC.

The chain links TRBV7-2 to TRBJ2-7; 12 bases agree with TRBD2. Germline V gene lookup returns CDR1 SGHTA and CDR2 FQGNSA. J gave up 7 bases and V 4 bases, and 5 bases lay outside the gene matches. The CDR3 contains 14 residues. The CDR3 here is CASSSSGRAGEQYF. CDR3 in DNA: TGTGCCAGCAGCTCTAGCGGGAGGGCTGGGGAGCAGTACTTC.

The J gene is TRBJ2-7, the V gene TRBV4-2; no firm D call. The V end lost 0 bases, the J end lost 5 bases, and 5 bases lay between the germline ends. CDR3 size: 12 residues. From germline, CDR1 is LGHNA and CDR2 YNFKEQ. In DNA, the CDR3 is TGTGCCAGCAGCCAAGATCTCCACGAGCAGTACTTC. This encodes CASSQDLHEQYF.

This clone was observed a few times. This rearrangement joins TRBV30 to TRBJ1-1, with a possible D match to TRBD1 (6 bases). The CDR3 sequence is 14 residues long. V was pared by 2 bases and J by 3 bases, with 13 bases between. The germline V gene encodes CDR1 GTSNPN and CDR2 SVGIG (reference sequence). CDR3 loop: CAWSKNRVHTEAFF. The CDR3 DNA sequence: TGTGCCTGGAGTAAAAACAGGGTGCACACTGAAGCTTTCTTT.

The rearrangement joins TRBV15 to TRBJ2-2; D gene ambiguous. This CDR3 has 14 residues. V dropped 5 bases and J dropped 2 bases, with 9 bases sitting between them. Per germline, CDR1 LNHNV and CDR2 YYDKDF (reference sequence). The DNA of the CDR3 is TGTGCCACCAGCGTTTCCGGAAACACCGGGGAGCTGTTTTTT. Protein product: CATSVSGNTGELFF.